This is a list of T cell receptor beta chains from one sample in a study of cytomegalovirus exposure and HLA in healthy donors. TCRdb's copy holds only in-frame clones and misses some; the assay was immunoSEQ multiplex PCR. The table has 150,000 or so clones, over 75% seen once. Material: PBMCs. These receptors were obtained from a young woman in good health and CMV-seronegative. Each CDR3 is given with its conserved first and last residue. D genes are given only for firm matches.

d_gene: -; len: 11; v_gene: TRBV30; j_gene: TRBJ1-1; CDR3aa: CAWGRNTEAFF
d_gene: TRBD1; len: 13; v_gene: TRBV6-5; j_gene: TRBJ1-1; CDR3aa: CASIRQGATEAFF
d_gene: -; len: 12; v_gene: TRBV9; j_gene: TRBJ2-1; CDR3aa: CASSVVQWEQFF
d_gene: TRBD1; len: 14; v_gene: TRBV5-1; j_gene: TRBJ1-4; CDR3aa: CASSLQGDHEKLFF
d_gene: TRBD2; len: 14; v_gene: TRBV15; j_gene: TRBJ2-3; CDR3aa: CATSRLAGTDTQYF
d_gene: -; len: 13; v_gene: TRBV30; j_gene: TRBJ1-2; CDR3aa: CAWRTALGGGYTF
d_gene: -; len: 14; v_gene: TRBV2; j_gene: TRBJ2-7; CDR3aa: CASLESNSLGEQYF
d_gene: -; len: 16; v_gene: TRBV7-8; j_gene: TRBJ1-2; CDR3aa: CASSLGAKIPYYGYTF
d_gene: -; len: 13; v_gene: TRBV11-2; j_gene: TRBJ2-5; CDR3aa: CASSRPGDRTQYF
d_gene: -; len: 15; v_gene: TRBV27; j_gene: TRBJ2-1; CDR3aa: CASSLWGGLYNEQFF
d_gene: -; len: 13; v_gene: TRBV5-4; j_gene: TRBJ1-3; CDR3aa: CASSEDRRNTIYF
d_gene: TRBD1; len: 15; v_gene: TRBV5-1; j_gene: TRBJ1-1; CDR3aa: CASSLAGQGVTEAFF
d_gene: -; len: 11; v_gene: TRBV25-1; j_gene: TRBJ2-7; CDR3aa: CASSRSYEQYF
d_gene: TRBD1; len: 14; v_gene: TRBV2; j_gene: TRBJ1-2; CDR3aa: CASSEEGGEFGYTF
d_gene: -; len: 13; v_gene: TRBV6-6; j_gene: TRBJ2-7; CDR3aa: CASSVGVLYEQYF
d_gene: TRBD1; len: 14; v_gene: TRBV5-4; j_gene: TRBJ1-2; CDR3aa: CASSLGGDRVGYTF
d_gene: TRBD1; len: 13; v_gene: TRBV4-1; j_gene: TRBJ1-1; CDR3aa: CASSHVDRAEAFF
d_gene: -; len: 13; v_gene: TRBV6-4; j_gene: TRBJ2-5; CDR3aa: CASSDQSTGTQYF
d_gene: -; len: 13; v_gene: TRBV5-1; j_gene: TRBJ2-5; CDR3aa: CASSSEVQETQYF
d_gene: -; len: 12; v_gene: TRBV2; j_gene: TRBJ2-2; CDR3aa: CASSVGTGELFF
d_gene: TRBD2; len: 17; v_gene: TRBV9; j_gene: TRBJ2-3; CDR3aa: CASSVTGSSGGRDTQYF
d_gene: -; len: 14; v_gene: TRBV6-5; j_gene: TRBJ1-6; CDR3aa: CASSLELTYSPLHF
d_gene: -; len: 15; v_gene: TRBV28; j_gene: TRBJ2-7; CDR3aa: CASRSPWRTSKEQYF
d_gene: -; len: 13; v_gene: TRBV30; j_gene: TRBJ1-1; CDR3aa: CAWGEVRGTEAFF
d_gene: TRBD2; len: 18; v_gene: TRBV19; j_gene: TRBJ2-1; CDR3aa: CASSIGLAGGLSYNEQFF
d_gene: -; len: 16; v_gene: TRBV5-1; j_gene: TRBJ1-3; CDR3aa: CASSPTEGKSSSTIYF
d_gene: TRBD1; len: 14; v_gene: TRBV19; j_gene: TRBJ2-7; CDR3aa: CASTSTGAFGEQYF
d_gene: -; len: 14; v_gene: TRBV2; j_gene: TRBJ1-1; CDR3aa: CASLDPGVNTEAFF
d_gene: -; len: 13; v_gene: TRBV5-6; j_gene: TRBJ1-2; CDR3aa: CASSVTSGYGYTF
d_gene: -; len: 14; v_gene: TRBV6-1; j_gene: TRBJ1-4; CDR3aa: CASRIGAIDEKLFF
d_gene: -; len: 12; v_gene: TRBV9; j_gene: TRBJ2-2; CDR3aa: CASSVQTGELFF
d_gene: TRBD1; len: 14; v_gene: TRBV6-5; j_gene: TRBJ2-7; CDR3aa: CASSYSGTGFEQYF
d_gene: -; len: 13; v_gene: TRBV5-6; j_gene: TRBJ1-1; CDR3aa: CASRYTGNTEAFF